The clone carrying this T cell receptor beta chain came up many times. Its antigen remains unidentified. The same CDR3 arises from other DNA sequences in this sample as well. This entry comes from a study of shared clonotypes between healthy human individuals. Notes on the study in general: A reduction in generation probabilities was seen for non-shared clonotypes relative to those shared by all four donors. Rarefaction demonstrated incomplete sorted-subset sequencing despite large depth.

This CDR3 comprises 12 residues. V lost 0 bases and J 4 bases, leaving 2 bases between the germline ends. CDR1 is SGHAT, CDR2 FQNNGV, per germline. The repertoire was sequenced with immunoSEQ multiplex PCR; TCRdb's copy has only in-frame clones and lacks some. The sample shows about 690,000 clones, 90% of them seen only once. The V gene is TRBV11-2, the J gene TRBJ2-3; D gene ambiguous. The sample consisted of memory CD8+ T cells from PBMCs. Specified subset: CD45RO+ cells pooled with CCR7-negative TemRA cells. The source of this sequence is a man aged 18 to 30 in good health. Some clones in this sample may be carry-over from other donors' samples. CDR3 nucleotides: TGTGCCAGCAGCTTAGAGGCAGATACGCAGTATTTT. Its translation: CASSLEADTQYF.